This T cell receptor beta chain appears in the sequencing data of a study of shared clonotypes between healthy human individuals (dated by TCRdb to between 2020 and 2021). A note on the overall study: The cohort comprised two women and three men aged 18 to 49 years. For each donor, CD4 naive and CD4 memory were each run on three plates, CD8 naive on two plates, and CD8 memory on one plate. The study deeply sequenced blood TCR repertoires of about five healthy adults to estimate repertoire size and the extent of clonotype sharing between individuals. Different laboratories and diverse techniques were used to prepare libraries and sequence TCR repertoires, to increase sequencing depth and limit assay-specific biases. Per donor, leukapheresis produced somewhere between about 0.9 and 9 billion PBMCs.

The paper's findings and limits, for the study overall: Rarefaction of sorted-subset datasets indicated incomplete sequencing despite the large sequencing depth. Sampling was limited to blood, and TCR repertoires in tissue likely differ from TCR repertoires in blood. Pairwise subsampling led to the expectation that sequencing depth would affect the degree of clonotype sharing among donors. The genetic and exposure-history diversity represented was limited by the small number of donors. Naive subsets generally had larger estimated clonotype richness than memory subsets did. Across a handful of donors, roughly 5% of naive CD4, roughly 3.5% of naive CD8, 2% to 2.5% of memory CD4, and 0.4% to 0.45% of memory CD8 clonotypes were shared. Higher generation probabilities were observed for clonotypes shared by all four sorted-subset donors than for non-shared clonotypes.

The donors were healthy, HIV-negative adults with no recently reported acute infections or vaccinations. Every donor was a Caucasian adult living in Nashville, Tennessee, USA. CD4+ T cells were enriched by magnetic negative selection, after which naive cells were positively selected on CD45RA and the negative fraction was taken as the memory subset. Blood was collected by leukapheresis, and PBMCs were isolated by Ficoll-Histopaque density gradient centrifugation and then cryopreserved in liquid nitrogen vapor phase. Purity and quantity of every magnetically sorted T cell population were checked by analytical flow cytometry. From each sorted fraction, genomic DNA was isolated and quantified by UV absorbance on a Nanodrop 2000c. Using the deep immunoSEQ assay, TCR CDR3 regions were amplified from genomic DNA by multiplex PCR. Extracted genomic DNA from each cell subset was distributed evenly across all wells of several immunoSEQ 96-well plates, and each plate was treated as a replicate. For sorted subsets, each replicate PCR was loaded with about 0.2 ug genomic DNA, equivalent to approximately 27,000 T cell genomes. Purified libraries were quantified with a Qubit 3.0 fluorometer, sized on a Bioanalyzer 2100, and re-quantified with the KAPA Library Quantification kit. Each immunoSEQ 96-well plate was sequenced on its own single-read 150-cycle Illumina NextSeq 550 flow cell. In the source study's methods: Because the immunoSEQ output held only junctional sequences and lacked quality scores, the filtering could not match the filtering applied to full-length reads. To assign V/J genes and CDR3, sequences were annotated against IMGT germline references using PyIR, a Python wrapper for IgBLAST v1.9. Reads with weak V/J assignments (E-value above 1e-6), missing CDR3, stop codons, out-of-frame junctions, or ambiguous translated residues were removed. V3J clonotypes were defined by identical inferred V gene, J gene, and CDR3 amino acid sequence. To compute the percentage overlap between repertoires, the number of shared unique clonotypes was divided by the size of the smaller repertoire. Richness of each repertoire was evaluated using RTK rarefaction, the Chao1 estimator, and Recon v2.1 estimates of unobserved clonotypes. Generation probabilities for all TCRbeta clonotypes obtained by the gDNA method from several donors were computed using OLGA. Held by TCRdb, this immuneACCESS table contains in-frame sequences only and omits some clones. Under half of the omission traces to an unresolved V gene where checked; the cause of the rest is unknown. V, J and clone size reflect that table, while D and trimming were determined from the DNA. In all, the sample holds over 1.5 million clones, and 98% of those were seen once. Roughly 0.45% of the sample is in the top ten clones.

A distance of 13 bases separates the germline ends of V and J, which lose 1 base and 2 bases respectively. CDR3 length: 16 amino acids, cysteine to phenylalanine. CDR3 DNA is the only sequence kept; it has 48 bases, read in frame from the first base. The germline V gene sets CDR1 to SGHTA and CDR2 to FQGNSA. Details on this clone: What this receptor recognizes is not known. No much larger clone is present one base from it, and per-base qualities are unavailable.

The receptor was isolated from a man younger than 45 in good health. The chain employs TRBV7-2 and TRBJ2-3; the D gene is not confidently resolved. Sequencing used naive CD4+ T cells sorted from blood. What the cell subset or site label conveys for this sample: CD45RA+ positively selected. The CDR3 protein: CASSLEQHVFTDTQYF. The sequenced DNA is TGTGCCAGCAGCTTAGAGCAGCATGTTTTCACAGATACGCAGTATTTT.